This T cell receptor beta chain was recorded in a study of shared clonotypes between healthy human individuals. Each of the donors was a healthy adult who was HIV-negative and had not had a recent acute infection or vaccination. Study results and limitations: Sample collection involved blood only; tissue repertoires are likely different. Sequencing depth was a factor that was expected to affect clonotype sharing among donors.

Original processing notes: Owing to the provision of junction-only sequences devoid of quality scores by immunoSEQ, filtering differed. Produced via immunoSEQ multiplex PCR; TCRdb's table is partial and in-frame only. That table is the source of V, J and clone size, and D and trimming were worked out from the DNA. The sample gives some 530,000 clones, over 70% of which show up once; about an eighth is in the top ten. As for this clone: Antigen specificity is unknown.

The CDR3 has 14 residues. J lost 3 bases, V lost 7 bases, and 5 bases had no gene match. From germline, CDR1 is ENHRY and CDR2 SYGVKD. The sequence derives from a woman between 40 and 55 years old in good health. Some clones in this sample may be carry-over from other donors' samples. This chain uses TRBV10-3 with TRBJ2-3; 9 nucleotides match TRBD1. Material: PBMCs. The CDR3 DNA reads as TGTGCCATCAAACCGACAGGGGGGACAGATACGCAGTATTTT. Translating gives CAIKPTGGTDTQYF.